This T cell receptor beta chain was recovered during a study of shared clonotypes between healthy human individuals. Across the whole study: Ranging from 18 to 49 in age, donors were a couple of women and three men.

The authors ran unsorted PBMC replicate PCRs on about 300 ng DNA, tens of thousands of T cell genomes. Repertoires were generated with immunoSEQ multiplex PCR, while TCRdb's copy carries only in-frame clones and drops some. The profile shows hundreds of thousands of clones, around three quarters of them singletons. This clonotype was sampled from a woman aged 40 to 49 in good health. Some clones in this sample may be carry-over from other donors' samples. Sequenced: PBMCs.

This chain's CDR3 is CASSIDGNQETQYF. DNA for the CDR3: TGTGCCAGTAGTATTGACGGAAACCAAGAGACCCAGTACTTC. This rearrangement joins TRBV19 to TRBJ2-5, with D uncertain. Germline values: CDR1 LNHDA, CDR2 SQIVND (reference sequence). V was trimmed by 3 bases and J by 0 bases, leaving 8 bases between them. The CDR3 is 14 amino acids.